This T cell receptor (beta chain) was recorded in a study of cytomegalovirus exposure and HLA in healthy donors. Study-level findings and limits: For TCR beta chains, V- and J-gene trimming was later linked to a missense DCLRE1C variant. Being productive about 90% or about 30% of the time was typical of most TCR beta V segments in an earlier analysis.

The PCR was carried out with 60 Vbeta primers and 13 Jbeta primers. Profiled with immunoSEQ multiplex PCR; TCRdb holds only in-frame clones, not every one. The data contain around 95,000 clones, approximately 79% of them singletons. The CDR3 length is 16 residues. Germline V lookup: CDR1 SGHTA, CDR2 FQGNSA. J was trimmed by 5 bases and V by 5 bases; bases with no gene match: 11. For this clone: What it binds is unknown.

Sequenced material: PBMCs. This TCR was recovered from a male donor in good health and CMV-seronegative. This sequence joins TRBV7-2 and TRBJ2-5, with TRBD2 matching 10 bases. CDR3 loop: CASSPQVLAGVETQYF. In nucleotides, the CDR3 is TGTGCCAGCAGCCCCCAAGTCCTAGCGGGAGTCGAGACCCAGTACTTC.